Reported below is one T cell receptor beta chain. Reverse transcribing all isolated RNA meant expressed TCRB transcripts were sequenced. Around 3.57 million reads was the average for naive, central memory and regulatory T cell samples. This table comes from immunoSEQ multiplex PCR, and its TCRdb copy is limited to in-frame clones, with some not included. The sample carries hundreds of thousands of clones, about 32% recorded once. The CDR3 loop spans 18 amino acids. Per germline, CDR1 SGDLS and CDR2 YYNGEE. The ends were cut back, 0 bases at V and 1 base at J, with 19 bases in the middle. The data are from a study of beta chain features in type 1 diabetes.

Sequences were obtained from naive CD4+ T cells from blood. The TCR originated in a man aged 18 to 29 in good health. The gene calls are TRBV9 and TRBJ1-2; D is undetermined. Written as DNA, the CDR3 is TGTGCCAGCAGCGTAGACAGCGGAGCGGTGGCTCTTAACTATGGCTACACCTTC. Its protein is CASSVDSGAVALNYGYTF.